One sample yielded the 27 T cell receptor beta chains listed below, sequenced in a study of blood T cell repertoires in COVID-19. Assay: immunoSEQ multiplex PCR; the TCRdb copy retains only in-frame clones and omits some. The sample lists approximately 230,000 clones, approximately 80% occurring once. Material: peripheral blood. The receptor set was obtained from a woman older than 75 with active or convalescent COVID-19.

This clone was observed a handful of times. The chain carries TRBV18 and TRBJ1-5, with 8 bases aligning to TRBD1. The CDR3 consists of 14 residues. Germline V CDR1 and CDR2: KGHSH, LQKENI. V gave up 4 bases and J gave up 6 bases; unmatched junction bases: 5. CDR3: CASSLGQGGQPQHF. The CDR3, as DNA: TGTGCCAGCTCACTTGGACAGGGAGGTCAGCCCCAGCATTTT.

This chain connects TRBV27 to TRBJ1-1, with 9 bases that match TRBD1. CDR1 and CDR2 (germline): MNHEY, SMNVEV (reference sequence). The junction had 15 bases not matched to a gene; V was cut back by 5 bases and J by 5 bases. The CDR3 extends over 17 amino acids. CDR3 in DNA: TGTGCCAGCAGTCCCGACATGTCAGACAGGGGGTTAACTGAAGCTTTCTTT. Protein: CASSPDMSDRGLTEAFF.

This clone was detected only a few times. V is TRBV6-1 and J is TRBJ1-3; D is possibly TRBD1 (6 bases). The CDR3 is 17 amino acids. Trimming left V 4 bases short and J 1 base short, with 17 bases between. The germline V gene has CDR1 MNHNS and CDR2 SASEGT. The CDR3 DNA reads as TGTGCCAGCAGTGGGAGAACAGGGCTCCAATCTGGAAACACCATATATTTT. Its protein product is CASSGRTGLQSGNTIYF.

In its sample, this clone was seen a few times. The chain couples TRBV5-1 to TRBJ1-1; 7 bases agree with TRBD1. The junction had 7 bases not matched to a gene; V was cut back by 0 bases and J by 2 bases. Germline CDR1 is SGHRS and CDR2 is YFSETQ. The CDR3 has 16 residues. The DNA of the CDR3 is TGCGCCAGCAGCTTGGGGACCCGGGACAGTAACACTGAAGCTTTCTTT. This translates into CASSLGTRDSNTEAFF.

The CDR3 nucleotides read TGTGCCAGCAGTTTAGGGACAGCCCCTTCGAGCTCCTACAATGAGCAGTTCTTC. It translates to CASSLGTAPSSSYNEQFF. The rearrangement uses TRBV27 and TRBJ2-1; 7 bases map to TRBD1. CDR1 MNHEY and CDR2 SMNVEV come from the germline V gene (reference sequence). The CDR3 consists of 18 residues. The V segment lost 2 bases and the J segment 0 bases; nucleotides outside the gene matches: 10.

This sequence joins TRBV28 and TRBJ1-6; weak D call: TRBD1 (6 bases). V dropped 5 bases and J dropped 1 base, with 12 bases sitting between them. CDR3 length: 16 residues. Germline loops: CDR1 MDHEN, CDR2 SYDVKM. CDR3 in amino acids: CASSLDSPSYNSPLHF. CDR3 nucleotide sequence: TGTGCCAGCAGTCTGGACAGCCCATCCTATAATTCACCCCTCCACTTT.

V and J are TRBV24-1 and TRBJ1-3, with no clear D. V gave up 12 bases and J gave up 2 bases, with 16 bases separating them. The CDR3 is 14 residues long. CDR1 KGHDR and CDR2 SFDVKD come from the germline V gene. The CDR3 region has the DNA TGTGCCCCCTTATCTCTTATTCCTGGAAACACCATATATTTT. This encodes CAPLSLIPGNTIYF.

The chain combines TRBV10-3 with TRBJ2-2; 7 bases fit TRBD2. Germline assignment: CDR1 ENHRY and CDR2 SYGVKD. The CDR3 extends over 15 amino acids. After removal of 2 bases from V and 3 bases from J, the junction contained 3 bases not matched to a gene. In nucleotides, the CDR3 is TGTGCCATCAGTGAGGCTAGCGGTTACACCGGGGAGCTGTTTTTT. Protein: CAISEASGYTGELFF.

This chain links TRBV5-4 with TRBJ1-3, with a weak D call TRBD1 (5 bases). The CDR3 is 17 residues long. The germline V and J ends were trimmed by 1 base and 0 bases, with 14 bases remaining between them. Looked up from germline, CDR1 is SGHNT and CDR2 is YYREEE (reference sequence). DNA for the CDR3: TGTGCCAGCAGCTTGTACAGGACCCCAACCTCTGGAAACACCATATATTTT. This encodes CASSLYRTPTSGNTIYF.

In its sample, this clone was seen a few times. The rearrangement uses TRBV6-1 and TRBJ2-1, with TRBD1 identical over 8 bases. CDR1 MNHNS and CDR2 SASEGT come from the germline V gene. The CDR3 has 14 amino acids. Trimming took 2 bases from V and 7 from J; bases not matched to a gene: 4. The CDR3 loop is CASSEPYRGNEQFF. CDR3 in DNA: TGTGCCAGCAGTGAACCTTACAGGGGGAATGAGCAGTTCTTC.

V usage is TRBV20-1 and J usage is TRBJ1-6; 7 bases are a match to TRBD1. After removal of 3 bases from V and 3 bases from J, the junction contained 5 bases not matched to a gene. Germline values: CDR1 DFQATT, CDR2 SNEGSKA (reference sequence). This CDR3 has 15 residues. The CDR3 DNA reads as TGCAGTGCTAGTAGGGGGCTGCACTATAATTCACCCCTCCACTTT. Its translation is CSASRGLHYNSPLHF.

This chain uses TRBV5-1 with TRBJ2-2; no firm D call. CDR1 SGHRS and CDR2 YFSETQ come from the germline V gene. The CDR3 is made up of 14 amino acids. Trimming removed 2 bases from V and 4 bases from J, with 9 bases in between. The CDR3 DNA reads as TGCGCCAGCAGCTTAGAGAGTACCACCGGGGAGCTGTTTTTT. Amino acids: CASSLESTTGELFF.

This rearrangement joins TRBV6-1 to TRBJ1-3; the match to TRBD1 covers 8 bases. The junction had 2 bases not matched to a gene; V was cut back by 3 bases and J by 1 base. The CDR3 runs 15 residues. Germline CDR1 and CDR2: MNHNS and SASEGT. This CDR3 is CASSDWTGSGNTIYF. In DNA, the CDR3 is TGTGCCAGCAGTGATTGGACAGGGTCTGGAAACACCATATATTTT.

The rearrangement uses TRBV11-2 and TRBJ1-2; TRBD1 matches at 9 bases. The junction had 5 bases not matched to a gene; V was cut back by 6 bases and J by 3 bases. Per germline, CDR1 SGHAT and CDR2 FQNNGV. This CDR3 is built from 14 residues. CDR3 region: CASRPGQGDYGYTF. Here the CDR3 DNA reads TGTGCCAGCAGACCGGGACAGGGTGACTATGGCTACACCTTC.

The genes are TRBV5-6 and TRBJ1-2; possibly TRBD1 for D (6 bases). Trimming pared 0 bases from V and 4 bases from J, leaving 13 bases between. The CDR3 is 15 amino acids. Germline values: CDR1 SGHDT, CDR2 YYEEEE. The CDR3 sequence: CASSLGTGHGYGYTF. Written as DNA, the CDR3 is TGTGCCAGCAGCTTGGGTACAGGGCACGGCTATGGCTACACCTTC.

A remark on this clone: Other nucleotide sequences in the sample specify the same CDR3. As DNA, the CDR3 is TGCGCCAGCAGCACGGGACAGGGAGGCCCCTACGAGCAGTACTTC. Translation gives CASSTGQGGPYEQYF. The chain recombines TRBV5-1 with TRBJ2-7; TRBD1 aligns across 9 bases. CDR3 length: 15 amino acids. The germline CDR1 and CDR2 sequences are SGHRS and YFSETQ. V dropped 4 bases and J dropped 2; count of bases not matched to a gene: 7.

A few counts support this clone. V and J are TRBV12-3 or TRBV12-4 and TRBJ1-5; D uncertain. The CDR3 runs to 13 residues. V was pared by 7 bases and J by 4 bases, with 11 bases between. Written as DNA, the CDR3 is TGTGCCAGCACCGGAGACGGGAATCAGCCCCAGCATTTT. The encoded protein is CASTGDGNQPQHF.

The CDR3 reads CASSDRGTGELFF. Here the CDR3 DNA reads TGTGCCAGCAGCGACAGGGGGACCGGGGAGCTGTTTTTT. V gene TRBV6-2 or TRBV6-3 combines with J gene TRBJ2-2; the match to TRBD1 covers 9 bases. CDR3 length: 13 amino acids. Germline V lookup: CDR1 MNHEY, CDR2 SVGEGT. Trimming removed 6 bases from V and 5 bases from J; junction bases left unmatched: 1.

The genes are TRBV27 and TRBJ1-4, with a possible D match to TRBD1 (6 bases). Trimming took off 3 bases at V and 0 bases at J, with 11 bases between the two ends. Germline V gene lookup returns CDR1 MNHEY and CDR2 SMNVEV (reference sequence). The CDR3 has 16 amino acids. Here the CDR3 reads CASSLGADATNEKLFF. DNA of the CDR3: TGTGCCAGCAGTTTGGGGGCAGATGCAACTAATGAAAAACTGTTTTTT.

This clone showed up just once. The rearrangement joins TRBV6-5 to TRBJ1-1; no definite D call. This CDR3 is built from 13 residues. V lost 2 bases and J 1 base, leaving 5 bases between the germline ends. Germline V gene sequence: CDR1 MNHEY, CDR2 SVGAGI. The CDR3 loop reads CASSYGQNTEAFF. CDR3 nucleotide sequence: TGTGCCAGCAGTTACGGCCAGAACACTGAAGCTTTCTTT.

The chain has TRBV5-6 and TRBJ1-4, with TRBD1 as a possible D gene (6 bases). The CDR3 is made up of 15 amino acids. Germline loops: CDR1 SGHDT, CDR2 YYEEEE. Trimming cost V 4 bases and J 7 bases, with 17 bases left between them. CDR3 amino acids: CASSVKWGQGEKLFF. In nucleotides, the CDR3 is TGTGCCAGCAGCGTGAAGTGGGGGCAGGGTGAAAAACTGTTTTTT.

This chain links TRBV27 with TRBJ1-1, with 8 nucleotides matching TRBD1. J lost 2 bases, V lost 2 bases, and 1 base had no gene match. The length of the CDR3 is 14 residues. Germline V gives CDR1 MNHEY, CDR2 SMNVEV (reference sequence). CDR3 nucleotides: TGTGCCAGCAGTTTAGGACAGGGCAACACTGAAGCTTTCTTT. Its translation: CASSLGQGNTEAFF.

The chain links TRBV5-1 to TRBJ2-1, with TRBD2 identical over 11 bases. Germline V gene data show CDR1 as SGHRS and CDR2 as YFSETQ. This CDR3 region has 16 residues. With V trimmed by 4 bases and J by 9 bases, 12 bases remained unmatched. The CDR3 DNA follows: TGCGCCAGCAGCACTTCCCTACTAGCGGGAGAAGGTGAGCAGTTCTTC. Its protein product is CASSTSLLAGEGEQFF.

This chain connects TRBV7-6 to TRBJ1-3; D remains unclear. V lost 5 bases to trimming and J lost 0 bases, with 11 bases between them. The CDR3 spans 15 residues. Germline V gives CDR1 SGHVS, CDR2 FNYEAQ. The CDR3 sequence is CASSPAAVSGNTIYF. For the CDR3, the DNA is TGTGCCAGCAGCCCCGCGGCGGTCTCTGGAAACACCATATATTTT.

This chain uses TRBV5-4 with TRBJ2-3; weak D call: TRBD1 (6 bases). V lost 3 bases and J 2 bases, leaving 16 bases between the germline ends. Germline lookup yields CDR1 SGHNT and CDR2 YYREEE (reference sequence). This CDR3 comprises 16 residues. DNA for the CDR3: TGTGCCAGCAGCTCCTCCCCAGGGGACCTCACAGATACGCAGTATTTT. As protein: CASSSSPGDLTDTQYF. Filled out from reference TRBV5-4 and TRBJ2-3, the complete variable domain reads ETGVTQSPTHLIKTRGQQVTLRCSSQSGHNTVSWYQQALGQGPQFIFQYYREEENGRGNFPPRFSGLQFPNYSSELNVNALELDDSALYLCASSSSPGDLTDTQYFGPGTRLTVL.

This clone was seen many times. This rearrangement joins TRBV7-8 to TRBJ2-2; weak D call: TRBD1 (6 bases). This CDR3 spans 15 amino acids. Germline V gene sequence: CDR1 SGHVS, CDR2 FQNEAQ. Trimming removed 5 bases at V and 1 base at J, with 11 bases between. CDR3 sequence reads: CASSPRDKNTGELFF. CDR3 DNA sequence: TGTGCCAGCAGCCCCCGGGACAAGAACACCGGGGAGCTGTTTTTT. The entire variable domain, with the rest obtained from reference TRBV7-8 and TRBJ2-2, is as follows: GAGVSQSPRYKVAKRGQDVALRCDPISGHVSLFWYQQALGQGPEFLTYFQNEAQLDKSGLPSDRFFAERPEGSVSTLKIQRTQQEDSAVYLCASSPRDKNTGELFFGEGSRLTVL.

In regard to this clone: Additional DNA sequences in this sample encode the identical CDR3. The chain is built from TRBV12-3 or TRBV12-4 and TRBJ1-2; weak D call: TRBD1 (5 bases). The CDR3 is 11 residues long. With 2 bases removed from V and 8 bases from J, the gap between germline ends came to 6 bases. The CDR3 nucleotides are TGTGCCAGCAGTTTACGGGGGGGCTACACCTTC. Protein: CASSLRGGYTF.